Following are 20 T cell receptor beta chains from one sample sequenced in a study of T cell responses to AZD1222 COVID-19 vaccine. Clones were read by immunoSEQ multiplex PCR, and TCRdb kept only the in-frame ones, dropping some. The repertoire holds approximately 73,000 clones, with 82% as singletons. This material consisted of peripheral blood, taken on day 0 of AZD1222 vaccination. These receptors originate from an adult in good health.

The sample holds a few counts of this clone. The CDR3 bases are TGCGCCAGCAGCTTGGATCCCTCGGGCACTGAAGCTTTCTTT. Translated: CASSLDPSGTEAFF. J is TRBJ1-1 and V is TRBV5-1; D unclear. The CDR3 consists of 14 residues. CDR1 is SGHRS and CDR2 is YFSETQ in the germline V gene. The V end was cut by 0 bases, the J end by 4 bases, with 10 bases between.

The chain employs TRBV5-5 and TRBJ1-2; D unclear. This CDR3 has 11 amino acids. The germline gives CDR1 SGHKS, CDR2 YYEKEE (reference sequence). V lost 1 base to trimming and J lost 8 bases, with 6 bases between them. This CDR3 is CASSLSIGYTF. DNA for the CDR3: TGTGCCAGCAGCTTGTCTATCGGCTACACCTTC.

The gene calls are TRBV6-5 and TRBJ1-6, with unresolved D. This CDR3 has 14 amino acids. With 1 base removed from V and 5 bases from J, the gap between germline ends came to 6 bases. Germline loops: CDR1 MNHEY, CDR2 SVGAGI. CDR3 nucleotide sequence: TGTGCCAGCAGTTACTATGGCAATAATTCACCCCTCCACTTT. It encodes CASSYYGNNSPLHF.

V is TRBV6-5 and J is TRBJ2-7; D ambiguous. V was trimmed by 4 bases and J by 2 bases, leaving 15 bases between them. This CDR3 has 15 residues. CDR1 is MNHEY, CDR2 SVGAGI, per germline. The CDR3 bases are TGTGCCAGCAGTTCCTCAGTGGTCCCCGCCTACGAGCAGTACTTC. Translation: CASSSSVVPAYEQYF.

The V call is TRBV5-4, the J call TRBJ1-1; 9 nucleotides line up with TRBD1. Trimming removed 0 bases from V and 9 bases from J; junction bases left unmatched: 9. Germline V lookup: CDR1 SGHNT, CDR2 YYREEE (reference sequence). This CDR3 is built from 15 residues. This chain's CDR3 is CASSLAGQGYGKAFF. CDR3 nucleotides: TGTGCCAGCAGCTTGGCGGGACAGGGTTATGGCAAAGCTTTCTTT.

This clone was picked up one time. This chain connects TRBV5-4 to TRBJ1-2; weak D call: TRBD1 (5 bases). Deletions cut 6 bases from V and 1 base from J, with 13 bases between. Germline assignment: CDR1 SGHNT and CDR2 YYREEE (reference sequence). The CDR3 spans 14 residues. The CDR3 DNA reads TGTGCCAGCACCCCGGGGACCGATAACTATGGCTACACCTTC. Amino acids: CASTPGTDNYGYTF.

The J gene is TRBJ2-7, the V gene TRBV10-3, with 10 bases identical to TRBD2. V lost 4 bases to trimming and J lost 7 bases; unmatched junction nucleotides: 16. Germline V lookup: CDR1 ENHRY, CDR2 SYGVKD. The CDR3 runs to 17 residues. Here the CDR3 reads CAISVSTPTSGTGEQYF. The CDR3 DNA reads TGTGCCATCAGTGTTTCAACCCCTACTAGCGGGACAGGTGAGCAGTACTTC.

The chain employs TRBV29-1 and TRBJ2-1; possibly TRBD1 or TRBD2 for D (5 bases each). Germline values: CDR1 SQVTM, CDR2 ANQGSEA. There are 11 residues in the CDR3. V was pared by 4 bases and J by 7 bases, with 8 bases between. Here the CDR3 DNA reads TGCAGCGTTGTAGGGGAGAATGAGCAGTTCTTC. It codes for CSVVGENEQFF.

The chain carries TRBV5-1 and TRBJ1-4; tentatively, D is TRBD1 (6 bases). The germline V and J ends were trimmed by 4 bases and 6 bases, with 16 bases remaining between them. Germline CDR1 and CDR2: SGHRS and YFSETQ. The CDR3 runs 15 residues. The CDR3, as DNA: TGCGCCAGCAGCCCGGTGGCAGGGGAGTATGAAAAACTGTTTTTT. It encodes CASSPVAGEYEKLFF.

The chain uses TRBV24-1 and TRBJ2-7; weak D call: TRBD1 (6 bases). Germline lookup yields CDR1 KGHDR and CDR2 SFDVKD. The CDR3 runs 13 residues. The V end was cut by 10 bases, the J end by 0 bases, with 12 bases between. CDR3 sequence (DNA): TGTGCCACAACGGGACACCTCTCCTACGAGCAGTACTTC. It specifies CATTGHLSYEQYF.

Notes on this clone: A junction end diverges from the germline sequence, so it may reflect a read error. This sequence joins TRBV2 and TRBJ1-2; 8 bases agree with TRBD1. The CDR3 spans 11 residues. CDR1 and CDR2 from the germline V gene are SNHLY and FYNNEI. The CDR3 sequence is CASRGQVGLDF. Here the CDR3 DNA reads TGTGCCAGCAGGGGACAGGTTGGGTTGGACTTC.

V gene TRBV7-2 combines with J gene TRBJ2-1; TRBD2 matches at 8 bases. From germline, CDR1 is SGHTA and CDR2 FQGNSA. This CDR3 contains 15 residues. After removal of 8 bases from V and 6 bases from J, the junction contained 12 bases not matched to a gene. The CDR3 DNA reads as TGTGCCAGCGGATCCGGGGGGGCAAGACCCAATGAGCAGTTCTTC. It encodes CASGSGGARPNEQFF.

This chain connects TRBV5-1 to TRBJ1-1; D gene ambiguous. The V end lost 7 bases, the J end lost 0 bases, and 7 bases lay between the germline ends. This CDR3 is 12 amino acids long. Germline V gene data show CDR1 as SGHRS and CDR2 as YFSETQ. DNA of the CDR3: TGCGCCAGCCGGGATCTGAACACTGAAGCTTTCTTT. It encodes CASRDLNTEAFF.

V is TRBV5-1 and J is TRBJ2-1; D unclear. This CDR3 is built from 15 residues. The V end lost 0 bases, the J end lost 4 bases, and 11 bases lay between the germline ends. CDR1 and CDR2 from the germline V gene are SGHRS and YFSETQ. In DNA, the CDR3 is TGCGCCAGCAGCTTGGCGCAGGCCCCTTACAATGAGCAGTTCTTC. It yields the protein CASSLAQAPYNEQFF.

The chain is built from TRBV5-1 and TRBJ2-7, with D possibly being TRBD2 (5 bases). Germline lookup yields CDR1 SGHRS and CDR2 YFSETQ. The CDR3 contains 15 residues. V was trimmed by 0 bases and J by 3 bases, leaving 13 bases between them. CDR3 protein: CASSLAGDRGYEQYF. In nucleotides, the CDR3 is TGCGCCAGCAGCTTGGCTGGGGATCGGGGCTACGAGCAGTACTTC.

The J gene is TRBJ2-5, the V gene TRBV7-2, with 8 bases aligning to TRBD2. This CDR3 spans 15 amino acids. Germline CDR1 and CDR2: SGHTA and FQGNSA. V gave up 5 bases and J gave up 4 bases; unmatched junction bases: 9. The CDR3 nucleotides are TGTGCCAGCAGCGTCGACCGGGGGGGTCTAGAGACCCAGTACTTC. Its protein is CASSVDRGGLETQYF.

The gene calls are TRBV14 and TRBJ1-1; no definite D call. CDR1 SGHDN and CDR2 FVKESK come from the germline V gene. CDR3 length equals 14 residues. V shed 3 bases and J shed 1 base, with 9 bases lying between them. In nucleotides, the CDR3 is TGTGCCAGCAGCCAGACGGAGTCGAACACTGAAGCTTTCTTT. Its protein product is CASSQTESNTEAFF.

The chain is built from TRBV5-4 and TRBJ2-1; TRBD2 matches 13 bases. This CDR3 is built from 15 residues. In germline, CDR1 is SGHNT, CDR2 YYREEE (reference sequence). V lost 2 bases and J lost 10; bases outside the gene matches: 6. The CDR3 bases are TGTGCCAGCAGCTTAGGGACTAGCGGGATCCGAGAGCAGTTCTTC. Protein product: CASSLGTSGIREQFF.

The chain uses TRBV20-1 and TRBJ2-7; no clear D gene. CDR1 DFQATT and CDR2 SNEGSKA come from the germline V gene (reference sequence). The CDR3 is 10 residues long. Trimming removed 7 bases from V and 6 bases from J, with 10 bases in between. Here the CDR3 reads CSVPPPEQYF. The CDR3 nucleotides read TGCAGTGTCCCTCCCCCCGAGCAGTACTTC.

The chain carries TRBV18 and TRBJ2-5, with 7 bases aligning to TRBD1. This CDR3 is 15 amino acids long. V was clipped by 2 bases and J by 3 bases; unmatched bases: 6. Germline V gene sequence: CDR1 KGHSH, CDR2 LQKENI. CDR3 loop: CASSPDTGTEETQYF. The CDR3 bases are TGTGCCAGCTCACCAGATACCGGGACAGAAGAGACCCAGTACTTC.